This is a list of T cell receptor beta chains from one sample in a study of CD8 T cells in ankylosing spondylitis. Using its own MiXCR run on the 5' RACE reads, TCRdb lists one record per CDR3 protein. The data contain about 130,000 distinct CDR3 sequences, approximately 14% of them singletons. The sample comprised blood, either unsorted or a sorted T cell fraction (not recorded which). The receptors originated from a female donor with ankylosing spondylitis or in good health (not recorded which). Both conserved end residues are part of each CDR3. The order of the fields is D gene, V gene, clone size, J gene, CDR3 protein, CDR3 DNA. D genes are given only for firm matches. Not all rows give a size; the values are once, few, many and, for expanded clones, a class.

D gene: TRBD1; V gene: TRBV24-1; clone size: -; J gene: TRBJ1-5; CDR3 protein: CATSDRRDSCQPQHF; CDR3 DNA: TGTGCCACCAGTGACCGCCGGGACAGTTGTCAGCCCCAGCATTTT
D gene: TRBD2; V gene: TRBV12-3/TRBV12-4; clone size: many; J gene: TRBJ2-3; CDR3 protein: CASSKTSGRISTDTQYF; CDR3 DNA: TGTGCCAGCAGTAAGACTAGCGGGAGGATTAGCACAGATACGCAGTATTTT
D gene: TRBD1; V gene: TRBV12-3/TRBV12-4; clone size: many; J gene: TRBJ1-5; CDR3 protein: CASSFGDRGSNQPQHF; CDR3 DNA: TGTGCCAGCAGTTTTGGGGACAGGGGTTCCAATCAGCCCCAGCATTTT
D gene: -; V gene: TRBV10-3; clone size: many; J gene: TRBJ2-3; CDR3 protein: CAISVSTPGTDTQYF; CDR3 DNA: TGTGCCATCAGTGTTAGTACCCCAGGCACAGATACGCAGTATTTT
D gene: TRBD1; V gene: TRBV14; clone size: once; J gene: TRBJ1-1; CDR3 protein: CASSQGQGLAVTEAFF; CDR3 DNA: TGTGCCAGCAGCCAGGGACAGGGACTAGCGGTCACTGAAGCTTTCTTT
D gene: TRBD2; V gene: TRBV24-1; clone size: few; J gene: TRBJ2-3; CDR3 protein: CATSPGLAAGQDTQYF; CDR3 DNA: TGTGCCACCAGTCCCGGACTAGCGGCGGGACAGGATACGCAGTATTTT
D gene: TRBD2; V gene: TRBV5-1; clone size: -; J gene: TRBJ2-7; CDR3 protein: CASSLFVSGRTNLTYEQYF; CDR3 DNA: TGCGCCAGCAGCTTGTTTGTAAGCGGGAGGACAAACTTAACCTACGAGCAGTACTTC
D gene: TRBD2; V gene: TRBV7-6; clone size: -; J gene: TRBJ2-1; CDR3 protein: CASSLAQAGNLGSSYNEQFF; CDR3 DNA: TGTGCCAGCAGCTTAGCGCAAGCGGGAAATTTGGGGAGCTCCTACAATGAGCAGTTCTTC
D gene: -; V gene: TRBV6-2/TRBV6-3; clone size: -; J gene: TRBJ2-7; CDR3 protein: CASTQGFYEQYF; CDR3 DNA: TGTGCCAGCACACAAGGTTTCTACGAGCAGTACTTC
D gene: -; V gene: TRBV5-1; clone size: -; J gene: TRBJ2-5; CDR3 protein: CASRTGTGQETQYF; CDR3 DNA: TGCGCCAGCAGGACGGGTACGGGCCAAGAGACCCAGTACTTC
D gene: -; V gene: TRBV7-2; clone size: -; J gene: TRBJ2-5; CDR3 protein: CASRAGAETQYF; CDR3 DNA: TGTGCCAGCAGGGCAGGCGCAGAGACCCAGTACTTC
D gene: -; V gene: TRBV5-3; clone size: few; J gene: TRBJ2-1; CDR3 protein: CARSLRTPYHEQFF; CDR3 DNA: TGTGCCAGAAGCTTGCGCACCCCGTACCATGAGCAGTTCTTC
D gene: -; V gene: TRBV2; clone size: -; J gene: TRBJ2-2; CDR3 protein: CASQGQMNTGELFF; CDR3 DNA: TGTGCCAGTCAGGGACAAATGAACACCGGGGAGCTGTTTTTT
D gene: -; V gene: TRBV27; clone size: -; J gene: TRBJ2-1; CDR3 protein: CASSLDSPSAEQFF; CDR3 DNA: TGTGCCAGCAGTTTGGACTCGCCTTCGGCTGAGCAGTTCTTC
D gene: -; V gene: TRBV29-1; clone size: many; J gene: TRBJ2-1; CDR3 protein: CSVAWGNEQFF; CDR3 DNA: TGCAGCGTTGCGTGGGGCAATGAGCAGTTCTTC
D gene: -; V gene: TRBV4-1; clone size: -; J gene: TRBJ2-4; CDR3 protein: CASSQEEGARIKNIQYF; CDR3 DNA: TGCGCCAGCAGCCAAGAGGAGGGGGCGAGAATCAAAAACATTCAGTACTTC
D gene: -; V gene: TRBV7-9; clone size: -; J gene: TRBJ2-7; CDR3 protein: CASSLAGSWYEQYF; CDR3 DNA: TGTGCCAGCAGCTTAGCCGGATCCTGGTACGAGCAGTACTTC
D gene: -; V gene: TRBV5-6; clone size: -; J gene: TRBJ1-2; CDR3 protein: CASSRGRYGGYTF; CDR3 DNA: TGTGCCAGCAGCCGAGGACGCTATGGTGGCTACACCTTC
D gene: -; V gene: TRBV7-8; clone size: -; J gene: TRBJ2-5; CDR3 protein: CASSPRQLETQYF; CDR3 DNA: TGTGCCAGCAGCCCCCGTCAGCTCGAGACCCAGTACTTC
D gene: -; V gene: TRBV20-1; clone size: many; J gene: TRBJ2-7; CDR3 protein: CSGGLDSYEQYF; CDR3 DNA: TGCAGTGGGGGGCTAGACTCCTACGAGCAGTACTTC
D gene: -; V gene: TRBV7-8; clone size: -; J gene: TRBJ1-6; CDR3 protein: CASSFRGLANNSPLHF; CDR3 DNA: TGTGCCAGCAGCTTCAGGGGTCTAGCCAATAATTCACCCCTCCACTTT
D gene: TRBD1; V gene: TRBV24-1; clone size: -; J gene: TRBJ2-7; CDR3 protein: CATSDSQSTGPDFLLPYEQYF; CDR3 DNA: TGTGCCACCAGTGATTCCCAATCGACAGGGCCGGACTTCCTTTTACCCTACGAGCAGTACTTC
D gene: -; V gene: TRBV10-3; clone size: many; J gene: TRBJ1-5; CDR3 protein: CAISGVGGRDQPQHF; CDR3 DNA: TGTGCCATCAGCGGGGTAGGGGGTAGGGATCAGCCCCAGCATTTT
D gene: -; V gene: TRBV6-1; clone size: many; J gene: TRBJ1-3; CDR3 protein: CASRQPYSGNTIYF; CDR3 DNA: TGTGCCAGCAGACAACCCTACTCTGGAAACACCATATATTTT
D gene: -; V gene: TRBV2; clone size: -; J gene: TRBJ1-2; CDR3 protein: CASCLAGVEDTGLSWGYTF; CDR3 DNA: TGTGCCAGCTGTTTGGCGGGGGTGGAGGACACCGGATTGTCATGGGGCTACACCTTC
D gene: TRBD2; V gene: TRBV3-1; clone size: many; J gene: TRBJ2-1; CDR3 protein: CASSQEIVRLAGNEQFF; CDR3 DNA: TGTGCCAGCAGCCAAGAAATTGTAAGGCTAGCGGGCAATGAGCAGTTCTTC
D gene: -; V gene: TRBV25-1; clone size: -; J gene: TRBJ1-5; CDR3 protein: CASSEGGGIGNQPQHF; CDR3 DNA: TGTGCCAGCAGTGAAGGAGGGGGTATAGGGAATCAGCCCCAGCATTTT
D gene: -; V gene: TRBV20-1; clone size: -; J gene: TRBJ2-3; CDR3 protein: CSARDRGAALDTQYF; CDR3 DNA: TGCAGTGCTAGAGATCGAGGCGCGGCCCTGGATACGCAGTATTTT
D gene: TRBD1; V gene: TRBV5-1; clone size: many; J gene: TRBJ1-5; CDR3 protein: CASSPGQVNQPQHF; CDR3 DNA: TGCGCCAGCAGCCCCGGACAGGTGAATCAGCCCCAGCATTTT
D gene: -; V gene: TRBV7-2; clone size: -; J gene: TRBJ1-5; CDR3 protein: CASSSSYQPQHF; CDR3 DNA: TGTGCCAGCAGCTCCTCCTATCAGCCCCAGCATTTT
D gene: TRBD2; V gene: TRBV10-3; clone size: many; J gene: TRBJ2-3; CDR3 protein: CATQRGPDTDTQYF; CDR3 DNA: TGTGCCACCCAGCGGGGGCCAGACACAGATACGCAGTATTTT
D gene: -; V gene: TRBV11-1; clone size: -; J gene: TRBJ2-2; CDR3 protein: CASSFILARERATGELFF; CDR3 DNA: TGTGCCAGCAGCTTCATCCTGGCGAGGGAGAGAGCTACCGGGGAGCTGTTTTTT
D gene: -; V gene: TRBV5-1; clone size: -; J gene: TRBJ2-1; CDR3 protein: CASGWEAYNEQFF; CDR3 DNA: TGCGCCAGCGGGTGGGAGGCCTACAATGAGCAGTTCTTC
D gene: -; V gene: TRBV25-1; clone size: -; J gene: TRBJ1-1; CDR3 protein: CASSDHKGGEAFF; CDR3 DNA: TGTGCCAGCAGTGACCACAAGGGGGGAGAAGCTTTCTTT
D gene: -; V gene: TRBV5-1; clone size: many; J gene: TRBJ1-1; CDR3 protein: CASSLVLRQKNTEAFF; CDR3 DNA: TGCGCCAGCAGCTTGGTCCTGAGGCAGAAGAACACTGAAGCTTTCTTT
D gene: -; V gene: TRBV4-1; clone size: many; J gene: TRBJ1-1; CDR3 protein: CASSQEPGAITEAFF; CDR3 DNA: TGCGCCAGCAGCCAAGAGCCGGGGGCTATCACTGAAGCTTTCTTT
D gene: -; V gene: TRBV5-1; clone size: few; J gene: TRBJ2-5; CDR3 protein: CASSLGQGMVETQYF; CDR3 DNA: TGCGCCAGCAGCTTGGGGCAGGGGATGGTGGAGACCCAGTACTTC
D gene: -; V gene: TRBV24-1; clone size: many; J gene: TRBJ2-2; CDR3 protein: CATAGQGFTGELFF; CDR3 DNA: TGTGCCACCGCCGGCCAGGGTTTCACCGGGGAGCTGTTTTTT
D gene: -; V gene: TRBV5-1; clone size: many; J gene: TRBJ1-1; CDR3 protein: CASSLAPGSNTEAFF; CDR3 DNA: TGCGCCAGCAGCTTGGCCCCGGGATCGAACACTGAAGCTTTCTTT
D gene: -; V gene: TRBV5-1; clone size: many; J gene: TRBJ2-3; CDR3 protein: CASSTSDTQYF; CDR3 DNA: TGCGCCAGCAGCACATCAGATACGCAGTATTTT